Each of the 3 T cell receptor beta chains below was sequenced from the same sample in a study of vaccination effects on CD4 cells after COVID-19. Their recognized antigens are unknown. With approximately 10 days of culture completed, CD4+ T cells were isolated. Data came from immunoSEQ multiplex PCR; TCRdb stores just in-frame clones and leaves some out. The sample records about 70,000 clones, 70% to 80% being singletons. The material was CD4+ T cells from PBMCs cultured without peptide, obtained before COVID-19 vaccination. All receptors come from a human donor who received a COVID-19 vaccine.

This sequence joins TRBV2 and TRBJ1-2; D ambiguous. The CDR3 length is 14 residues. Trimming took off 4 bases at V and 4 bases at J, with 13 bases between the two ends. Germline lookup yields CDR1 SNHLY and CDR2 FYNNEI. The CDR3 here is CASSGQIVLYGYTF. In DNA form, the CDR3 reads TGTGCCAGCAGTGGTCAGATTGTACTCTATGGCTACACCTTC.

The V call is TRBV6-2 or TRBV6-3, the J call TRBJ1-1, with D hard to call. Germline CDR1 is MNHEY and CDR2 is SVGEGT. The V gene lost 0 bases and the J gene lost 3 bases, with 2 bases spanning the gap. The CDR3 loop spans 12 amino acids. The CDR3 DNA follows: TGTGCCAGCAGTTACTCGTACACTGAAGCTTTCTTT. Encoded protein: CASSYSYTEAFF.

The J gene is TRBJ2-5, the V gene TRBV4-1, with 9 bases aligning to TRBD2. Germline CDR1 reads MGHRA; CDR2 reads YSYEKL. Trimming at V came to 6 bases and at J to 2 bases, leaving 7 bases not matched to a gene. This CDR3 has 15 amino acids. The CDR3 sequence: CASRDSGGGQETQYF. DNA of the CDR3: TGCGCCAGCAGGGATAGCGGGGGAGGGCAAGAGACCCAGTACTTC.